This TCR beta chain was sequenced for a study of shared clonotypes between healthy human individuals (dated by TCRdb to 2018 to 2021). Background on the whole study: A few men and a couple of women, aged 18 to 49 years, made up the cohort. For each donor, CD4 naive and CD4 memory were each given three plates, CD8 naive was given two plates, and CD8 memory was given one plate. To estimate repertoire size and how much clonotypes are shared between individuals, the study performed deep sequencing of blood TCR repertoires from a handful of healthy adults. To increase sequencing depth and limit assay-specific biases, TCR repertoire library preparation and sequencing were carried out by different laboratories using diverse techniques. Leukapheresis yielded between about 0.9 and 9.5 billion PBMCs per donor. Overall study results and their limits: Pairwise subsampling indicated that sequencing depth was expected to affect the degree of clonotype sharing among donors. Naive subsets generally had larger estimated clonotype richness than memory subsets. Even with the large sequencing depth, rarefaction of the sorted-subset datasets indicated that sequencing was incomplete. Across four donors, about 5.2% of naive CD4, 3.5% of naive CD8, around 2.5% of memory CD4, and roughly 0.41% of memory CD8 clonotypes were shared. Higher generation probabilities were observed for clonotypes shared by all four sorted-subset donors than for non-shared clonotypes. Sampling was limited to blood, and TCR repertoires in tissue likely differ from TCR repertoires in blood. Because the study included a small number of donors, the genetic and exposure-history diversity represented was limited.

The donors were healthy, HIV-negative adults with no recently reported acute infections or vaccinations. Only Caucasian adults living in Nashville, Tennessee, USA were represented among the donors. CD4+ T cells were enriched by magnetic negative selection; naive cells were then positively selected on CD45RA, and the negative fraction formed the memory subset. Blood was obtained by leukapheresis, after which PBMCs were separated by Ficoll-Histopaque density gradient centrifugation and cryopreserved in liquid nitrogen vapor phase. Purity and quantity of every magnetically sorted T cell population were checked by analytical flow cytometry. Genomic DNA was isolated from every sorted fraction and measured by UV absorbance on a Nanodrop 2000c. In the case of this clone: Its cognate antigen has yet to be identified. No qualities accompany the bases; no much larger clone lies one base away.

The CDR3, from cysteine to phenylalanine, totals 17 residues. Just the 51-base CDR3 DNA is kept, in frame starting at base 1. Relative to germline, V is 1 base shorter and J is 4 bases shorter, with 19 bases between their ends. CDR1 LNHDA and CDR2 SQIVND were looked up in the germline V gene (reference sequence). TCR CDR3 regions were amplified from genomic DNA by multiplex PCR using the deep immunoSEQ assay. Genomic DNA extracted from each cell subset was distributed evenly over all wells of several immunoSEQ 96-well plates, and each plate served as one replicate. For sorted subsets, around 200 ng genomic DNA, equal to tens of thousands of T cell genomes, was loaded into each replicate PCR. Purified libraries were quantified with a Qubit 3.0 fluorometer, sized on a Bioanalyzer 2100, and re-quantified with the KAPA Library Quantification kit. Each immunoSEQ 96-well plate was sequenced on its own single-read 150-cycle Illumina NextSeq 550 flow cell. The source study handled its data this way. Because the immunoSEQ output held only junctional sequences and lacked quality scores, the filtering could not match the filtering applied to full-length reads. Sequences were annotated with PyIR, a Python wrapper for IgBLAST v1.9, and V/J genes and CDR3 were assigned using IMGT germline references. Any read was removed if the V/J assignment was weak (E-value above 1e-6), the CDR3 was missing, or the read contained stop codons, out-of-frame junctions, or ambiguous translated residues. V3J clonotypes were defined as sequences sharing the same inferred V gene, J gene, and CDR3 amino acid sequence. Percentage overlap between repertoires was computed as shared unique clonotypes divided by the size of the smaller repertoire. RTK rarefaction, the Chao1 estimator, and Recon v2.1 estimates of unobserved clonotypes were used to assess repertoire richness. For all TCRbeta clonotypes obtained by the gDNA method from a few donors, generation probabilities were computed with OLGA. What TCRdb holds here is the immuneACCESS table cut down to in-frame rearrangements. Part of the clones is not present; checked against another copy, under half of the missing clones reflect an unresolved V gene, and the others are unexplained. D and trimming were read from the DNA, whereas the V and J calls and clone size are those reported in that table. The sample table contains roughly 2.6 million clones; only one count was recorded for about 92% of them. The top ten clonotypes cover around 0.14% of the sample.

The receptor was isolated from a man younger than 30 in good health. The source material was naive CD4+ T cells sorted from blood. The meaning of the sample's cell subset or site label: CD45RA+ positively selected. The rearranged chain carries TRBV19 and TRBJ1-2; TRBD1 is perhaps the D gene, given 6 matching bases. The DNA sequence is given as TGTGCCAGTAGTATAGTAGAGGGGGGCGCCAAAAGCTATGGCTACACCTTC. It codes for CASSIVEGGAKSYGYTF.